This TCR beta chain was documented in a study of T-cell memory formation after mild COVID-19. TCRdb analysed the 5' RACE reads with MiXCR anew, one entry per CDR3 protein. The sample holds about 400,000 distinct CDR3 sequences, 20% to 30% seen once. This clonotype was seen more than once but under ten times. Germline V gene data show CDR1 as SNHLY and CDR2 as FYNNEI. Losses at the gene ends were 7 bases for V and 2 bases for J; bases not matched to a gene: 10. The CDR3 length is 16 residues. The genes are TRBV2 and TRBJ2-1; TRBD2 aligns across 8 bases. The sequence was obtained from an adult woman who had mild COVID-19 (a few samples of this study predate the infection). Cell type and time point are not known. The specimen was PBMCs or a T cell subset sorted from them (not recorded which). The CDR3, as DNA: TGTGCCAGCATCATTATAGCGGGGCCGCCCTACAATGAGCAGTTCTTC. It specifies CASIIIAGPPYNEQFF.